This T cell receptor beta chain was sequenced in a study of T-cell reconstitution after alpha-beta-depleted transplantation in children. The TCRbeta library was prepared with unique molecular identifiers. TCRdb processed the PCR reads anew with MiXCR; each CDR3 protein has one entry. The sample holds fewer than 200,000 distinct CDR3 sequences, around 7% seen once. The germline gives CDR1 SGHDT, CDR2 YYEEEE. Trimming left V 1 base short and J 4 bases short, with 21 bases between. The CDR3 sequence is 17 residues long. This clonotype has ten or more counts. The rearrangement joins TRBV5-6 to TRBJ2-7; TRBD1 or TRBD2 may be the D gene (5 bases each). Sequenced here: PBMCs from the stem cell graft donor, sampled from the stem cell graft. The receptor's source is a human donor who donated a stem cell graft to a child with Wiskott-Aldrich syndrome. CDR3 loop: CASSLMGDRDGTYEQYF. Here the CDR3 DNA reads TGTGCCAGCAGCTTGATGGGGGACCGGGACGGAACTTACGAGCAGTACTTC.